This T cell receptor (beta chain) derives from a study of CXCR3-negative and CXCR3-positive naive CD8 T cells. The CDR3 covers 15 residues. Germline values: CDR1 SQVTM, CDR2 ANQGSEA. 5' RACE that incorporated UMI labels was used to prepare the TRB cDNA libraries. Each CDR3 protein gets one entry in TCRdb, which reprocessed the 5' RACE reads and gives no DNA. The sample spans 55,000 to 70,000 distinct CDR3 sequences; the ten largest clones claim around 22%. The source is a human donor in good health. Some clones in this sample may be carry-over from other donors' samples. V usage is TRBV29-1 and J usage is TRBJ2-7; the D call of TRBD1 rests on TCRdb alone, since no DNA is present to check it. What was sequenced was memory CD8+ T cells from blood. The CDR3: CSVRGAGESSYEQYF.